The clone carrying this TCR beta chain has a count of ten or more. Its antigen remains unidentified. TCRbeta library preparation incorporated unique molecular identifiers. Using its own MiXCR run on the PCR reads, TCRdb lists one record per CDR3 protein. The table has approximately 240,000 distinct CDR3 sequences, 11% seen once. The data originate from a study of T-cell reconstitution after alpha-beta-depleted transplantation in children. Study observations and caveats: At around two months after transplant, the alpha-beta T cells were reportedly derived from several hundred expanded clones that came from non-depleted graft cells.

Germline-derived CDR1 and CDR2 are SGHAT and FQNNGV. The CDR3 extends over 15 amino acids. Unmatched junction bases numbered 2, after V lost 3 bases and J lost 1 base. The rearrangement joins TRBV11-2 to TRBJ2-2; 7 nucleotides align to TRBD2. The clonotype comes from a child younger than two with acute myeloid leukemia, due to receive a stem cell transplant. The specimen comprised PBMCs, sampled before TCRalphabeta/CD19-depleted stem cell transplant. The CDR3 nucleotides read TGTGCCAGCAGCTTTTCGGGGGGGAACACCGGGGAGCTGTTTTTT. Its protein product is CASSFSGGNTGELFF.